These T cell receptor beta chains were read from a single sample in a study of cytomegalovirus exposure and HLA in healthy donors. Clones were read by immunoSEQ multiplex PCR, and TCRdb kept only the in-frame ones, dropping some. This table has some 150,000 clones, roughly nine tenths appearing once. The sequenced sample consisted of PBMCs. The origin of the receptors is a woman in her late teens or twenties in good health and CMV-seropositive. Both conserved end residues are part of each CDR3. A D gene is named only where the DNA matches it firmly. Clone sizes are given selectively: once, few, many, or a class where the clone is expanded.

size	V	J	D	CDR3	DNA
NA	TRBV5-6	TRBJ1-4	TRBD1	CASSSYGTDNEKLFF	TGTGCCAGCAGCAGCTACGGGACAGATAATGAAAAACTGTTTTTT
once	TRBV10-1	TRBJ2-6	NA	CATIYKVTENSGLSSGANVLTF	TGCGCCACCATTTATAAGGTGACGGAAAACAGCGGCCTTAGCTCTGGGGCCAACGTCCTGACTTTC
NA	TRBV13	TRBJ1-5	NA	CASSWPRDVDNQPQHF	TGTGCCAGCAGCTGGCCGCGGGACGTAGACAATCAGCCCCAGCATTTT
NA	TRBV5-5	TRBJ1-4	TRBD1	CASSFDRGSEKLFF	TGTGCCAGCAGCTTTGACAGGGGCAGTGAAAAACTGTTTTTT
NA	TRBV7-9	TRBJ1-5	NA	CASSLDSAGNQPQHF	TGTGCCAGCAGCTTGGACTCTGCCGGCAATCAGCCCCAGCATTTT
NA	TRBV5-1	TRBJ1-1	TRBD1	CASSYGQGEAFF	TGCGCCAGCAGCTACGGACAGGGTGAAGCTTTCTTT
few	TRBV21-1	TRBJ2-4	NA	CASSKHGTGAKNIQYF	TGTGCCAGCAGCAAGCACGGGACAGGTGCCAAAAACATTCAGTACTTC
NA	TRBV5-1	TRBJ2-5	TRBD1	CASSKFHGTDKETQYF	TGCGCCAGCAGCAAATTTCACGGGACAGATAAAGAGACCCAGTACTTC
NA	TRBV27	TRBJ1-2	NA	CASSLSPPSTARYGYTF	TGTGCCAGCAGTTTATCGCCCCCTTCGACAGCCAGATATGGCTACACCTTC
NA	TRBV11-2	TRBJ1-3	NA	CASSLGGLAGNTIYF	TGTGCCAGCAGCTTGGGGGGACTCGCTGGAAACACCATATATTTT
NA	TRBV5-1	TRBJ1-6	NA	CASSLQESSYNSPLHF	TGCGCCAGCAGCTTACAGGAGAGCTCCTATAATTCACCCCTCCACTTT
NA	TRBV28	TRBJ1-4	NA	CASSLGVVSGFEKLFF	TGTGCCAGCAGTTTAGGGGTGGTGTCAGGGTTTGAAAAACTGTTTTTT
once	TRBV29-1	TRBJ1-1	NA	CSVAGLMNTEAFF	TGCAGCGTTGCGGGACTCATGAACACTGAAGCTTTCTTT
NA	TRBV7-2	TRBJ1-4	NA	CASSFFAGEEKLFF	TGTGCCAGCAGCTTTTTCGCAGGCGAGGAAAAACTGTTTTTT
NA	TRBV15	TRBJ2-1	TRBD2	CATSRDVRSGGYNEQFF	TGTGCCACCAGCAGAGATGTTCGGAGCGGGGGATACAATGAGCAGTTCTTC
once	TRBV15	TRBJ2-1	TRBD2	CATSRGGSSYNEQFF	TGTGCCACCAGCAGGGGGGGGAGCTCCTACAATGAGCAGTTCTTC
NA	TRBV25-1	TRBJ2-1	NA	CASSERGLPEQFF	TGTGCCAGCAGTGAAAGAGGGCTCCCTGAGCAGTTCTTC
NA	TRBV6-1	TRBJ2-3	TRBD2	CASSEVFLAVYTDTQYF	TGTGCCAGCAGTGAAGTCTTTCTAGCGGTGTACACAGATACGCAGTATTTT
NA	TRBV27	TRBJ2-7	NA	CASSLSEAASYEQYF	TGTGCCAGCAGTTTATCGGAGGCAGCGTCCTACGAGCAGTACTTC
NA	TRBV27	TRBJ2-1	TRBD2	CATVPGTSQHRSYNEQFF	TGTGCCACCGTGCCGGGGACTAGTCAACACCGCTCCTACAATGAGCAGTTCTTC
NA	TRBV7-6	TRBJ1-5	TRBD1	CASSLTERDRPRRLYSNQPQHF	TGTGCCAGCAGCCTAACCGAAAGGGACAGACCTCGGAGACTTTATAGCAATCAGCCCCAGCATTTT
NA	TRBV6-6	TRBJ2-3	NA	CASSYLGPTDTQYF	TGTGCCAGCAGTTACTTGGGGCCCACAGATACGCAGTATTTT
NA	TRBV27	TRBJ1-5	NA	CASGDGSYSNQPQHF	TGTGCCAGCGGAGATGGCAGTTATAGCAATCAGCCCCAGCATTTT
NA	TRBV28	TRBJ2-1	NA	CASSLGTRVRNEQFF	TGTGCCAGCAGTTTAGGCACTAGGGTACGCAATGAGCAGTTCTTC
NA	TRBV5-1	TRBJ2-1	NA	CASSLAGTPGFDEQFF	TGCGCCAGCAGCTTGGCCGGGACTCCCGGTTTTGATGAGCAGTTCTTC
NA	TRBV7-2	TRBJ2-7	TRBD2	CASSFSGGPFEQYF	TGTGCCAGCAGCTTTAGCGGGGGGCCCTTCGAGCAGTACTTC
NA	TRBV7-9	TRBJ2-3	TRBD1	CASSSTGKNTQYF	TGTGCCAGCAGCTCGACAGGGAAGAATACGCAGTATTTT
NA	TRBV18	TRBJ1-4	TRBD1	CASSPTGTEQLFF	TGTGCCAGCTCACCGACCGGGACAGAGCAACTGTTTTTT
NA	TRBV5-6	TRBJ1-1	NA	CASSSKGKGNTEAFF	TGTGCCAGCAGCAGCAAGGGGAAGGGGAACACTGAAGCTTTCTTT
NA	TRBV6-1	TRBJ1-2	NA	CASILRGGTAHGYTF	TGTGCCAGCATTCTAAGGGGGGGGACTGCGCATGGCTACACCTTC
NA	TRBV2	TRBJ1-4	NA	CASSEYKGLNEKLFF	TGTGCCAGCAGTGAATATAAGGGGTTAAATGAAAAACTGTTTTTT
NA	TRBV9	TRBJ1-1	NA	CASSVGGVKTEAFF	TGTGCCAGCAGCGTAGGGGGCGTAAAAACTGAAGCTTTCTTT
NA	TRBV6-1	TRBJ2-2	NA	CASPGSTNTGELFF	TGTGCCAGCCCAGGGTCGACGAACACCGGGGAGCTGTTTTTT
NA	TRBV6-5	TRBJ1-2	NA	CASSYSIEQDYGYTF	TGTGCCAGCAGTTACTCGATAGAACAGGACTATGGCTACACCTTC
NA	TRBV9	TRBJ1-2	NA	CASSSIGGANYGYTF	TGTGCCAGCAGCTCTATAGGGGGGGCTAACTATGGCTACACCTTC
NA	TRBV19	TRBJ2-1	NA	CASSHRGGNEQFF	TGTGCCAGTAGTCACAGGGGAGGCAATGAGCAGTTCTTC
NA	TRBV14	TRBJ2-1	NA	CASSHSRRGQFF	TGTGCCAGCAGCCATTCCAGGAGGGGGCAGTTCTTC
NA	TRBV4-1	TRBJ2-3	TRBD2	CASSQATRSFSGAIDTQYF	TGCGCCAGCAGCCAAGCCACCAGATCATTTAGCGGGGCGATAGATACGCAGTATTTT
NA	TRBV6-5	TRBJ2-2	NA	CASSYTMMSTGELFF	TGTGCCAGCAGTTACACCATGATGAGCACCGGGGAGCTGTTTTTT
NA	TRBV16	TRBJ2-2	NA	CASSHTGRLNTGELFF	TGTGCCAGCAGCCACACAGGGCGCTTGAACACCGGGGAGCTGTTTTTT
NA	TRBV25-1	TRBJ1-1	TRBD1	CASSGPTGETEAFF	TGTGCCAGCAGTGGTCCGACAGGGGAGACTGAAGCTTTCTTT
NA	TRBV28	TRBJ1-2	NA	CASSLGGKDGYTF	TGTGCCAGCAGCCTCGGGGGGAAGGATGGCTACACCTTC
NA	TRBV2	TRBJ1-5	TRBD1	CASSSTGTALNQPQHF	TGTGCCAGCAGCTCTACCGGGACAGCACTCAATCAGCCCCAGCATTTT
NA	TRBV27	TRBJ2-7	TRBD1	CASSLSGTVFGEYF	TGTGCCAGCAGTTTATCCGGGACAGTCTTTGGGGAGTACTTC